This T cell receptor beta chain was profiled in a study of T cell repertoires in cytomegalovirus infection. With respect to this clonotype: Antigen: not known.

One entry per CDR3 protein results from TCRdb running MiXCR on the reads. The sample lists roughly 990,000 distinct CDR3 sequences; around a third were seen once. V was clipped by 1 base and J by 6 bases, with 15 bases between them. The length of the CDR3 is 15 residues. CDR1 is SGHDN, CDR2 FVKESK, per germline. The rearrangement uses TRBV14 and TRBJ1-2, with TRBD1 as a possible D gene (6 bases). This specimen consisted of cultured CD8+ T cells from PBMCs, obtained from culture after CMV antigen stimulation. This TCR came from a human donor in good health (CMV status not recorded). Some clones in this sample may be carry-over from other donors' samples. CDR3 loop: CASSQGGTPSDGYTF. The CDR3 coding sequence is TGTGCCAGCAGCCAAGGGGGGACACCCTCTGATGGCTACACCTTC. The whole variable domain, filled in from reference TRBV14 and TRBJ1-2, reads EAGVTQFPSHSVIEKGQTVTLRCDPISGHDNLYWYRRVMGKEIKFLLHFVKESKQDESGMPNNRFLAERTGGTYSTLKVQPAELEDSGVYFCASSQGGTPSDGYTFGSGTRLTVV.